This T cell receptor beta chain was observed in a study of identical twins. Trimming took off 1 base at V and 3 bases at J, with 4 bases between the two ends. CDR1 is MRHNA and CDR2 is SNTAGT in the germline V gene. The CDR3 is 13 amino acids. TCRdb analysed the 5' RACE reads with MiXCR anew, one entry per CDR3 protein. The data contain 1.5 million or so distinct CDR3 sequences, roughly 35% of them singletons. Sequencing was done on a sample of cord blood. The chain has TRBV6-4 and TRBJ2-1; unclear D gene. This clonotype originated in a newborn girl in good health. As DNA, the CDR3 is TGTGCCAGCAGTGACTGGCGCTACAATGAGCAGTTCTTC. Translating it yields CASSDWRYNEQFF.